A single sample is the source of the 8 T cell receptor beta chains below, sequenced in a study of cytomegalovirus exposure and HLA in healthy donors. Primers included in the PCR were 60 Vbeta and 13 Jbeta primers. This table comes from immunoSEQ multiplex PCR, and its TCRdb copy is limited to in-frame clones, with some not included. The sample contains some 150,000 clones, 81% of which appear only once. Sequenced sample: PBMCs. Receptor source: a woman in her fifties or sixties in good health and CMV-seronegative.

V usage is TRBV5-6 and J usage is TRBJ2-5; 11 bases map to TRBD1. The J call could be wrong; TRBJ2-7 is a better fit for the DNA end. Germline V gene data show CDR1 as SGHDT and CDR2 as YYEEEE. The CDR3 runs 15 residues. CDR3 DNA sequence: TGTGCCAGCAGCGCCGGGACAGGGGGATTGTTCGAGCAGTACTTC. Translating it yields CASSAGTGGLFEQYF.

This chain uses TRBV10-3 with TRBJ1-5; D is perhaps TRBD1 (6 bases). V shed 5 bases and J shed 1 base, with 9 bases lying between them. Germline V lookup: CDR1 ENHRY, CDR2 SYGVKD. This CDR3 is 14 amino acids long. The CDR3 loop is CAISPQGSNQPQHF. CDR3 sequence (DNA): TGTGCCATCAGTCCTCAGGGGAGCAATCAGCCCCAGCATTTT.

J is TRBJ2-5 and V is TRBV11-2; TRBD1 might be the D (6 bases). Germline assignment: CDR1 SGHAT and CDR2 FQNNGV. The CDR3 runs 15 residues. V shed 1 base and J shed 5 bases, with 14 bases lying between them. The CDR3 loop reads CASSLVPGAHETQYF. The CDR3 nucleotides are TGTGCCAGCAGCTTAGTTCCAGGGGCACACGAGACCCAGTACTTC.

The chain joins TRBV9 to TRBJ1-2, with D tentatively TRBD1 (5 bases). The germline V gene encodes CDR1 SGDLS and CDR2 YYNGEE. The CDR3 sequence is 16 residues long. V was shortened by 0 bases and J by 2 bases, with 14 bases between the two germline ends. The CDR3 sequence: CASSVGGVGENYGYTF. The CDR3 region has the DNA TGTGCCAGCAGCGTAGGGGGGGTTGGGGAGAACTATGGCTACACCTTC.

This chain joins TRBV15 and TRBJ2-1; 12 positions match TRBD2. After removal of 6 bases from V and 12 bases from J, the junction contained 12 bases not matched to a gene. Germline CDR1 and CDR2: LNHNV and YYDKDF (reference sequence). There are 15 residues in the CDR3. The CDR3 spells CATRNEGVTSGRQFF. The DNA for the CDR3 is TGTGCCACCAGAAACGAGGGAGTGACTAGCGGGAGGCAGTTCTTC.

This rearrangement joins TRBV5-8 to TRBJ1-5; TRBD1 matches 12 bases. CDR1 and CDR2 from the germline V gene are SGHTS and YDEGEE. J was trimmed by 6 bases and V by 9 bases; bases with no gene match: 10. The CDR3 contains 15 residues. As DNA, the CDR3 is TGTGCCACCTCACCGGGACAGGGGGCTCGTCAGCCCCAGCATTTT. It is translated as CATSPGQGARQPQHF.

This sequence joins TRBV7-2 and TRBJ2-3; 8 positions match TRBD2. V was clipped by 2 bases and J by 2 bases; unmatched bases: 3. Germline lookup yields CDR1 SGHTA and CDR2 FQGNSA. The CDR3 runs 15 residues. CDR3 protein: CASSLLAGFTDTQYF. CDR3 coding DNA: TGTGCCAGCAGCTTACTAGCGGGTTTCACAGATACGCAGTATTTT. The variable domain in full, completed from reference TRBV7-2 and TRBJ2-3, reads GAGVSQSPSNKVTEKGKDVELRCDPISGHTALYWYRQSLGQGLEFLIYFQGNSAPDKSGLPSDRFSAERTGGSVSTLTIQRTQQEDSAVYLCASSLLAGFTDTQYFGPGTRLTVL.

CDR3 region: CASRRQPNTEAFF. DNA for the CDR3: TGTGCCAGCAGGCGACAGCCCAACACTGAAGCTTTCTTT. This chain uses TRBV28 with TRBJ1-1; D possibly corresponds to TRBD1 (5 bases). CDR3 length equals 13 residues. Trimming removed 6 bases from V and 2 bases from J, with 10 bases in between. Germline V gene sequence: CDR1 MDHEN, CDR2 SYDVKM.